The text below deals with one TCR beta chain. The junction had 11 bases not matched to a gene; V was cut back by 4 bases and J by 12 bases. The CDR3 length is 15 residues. The germline V gene has CDR1 LGHDT and CDR2 YNNKEL (reference sequence). This entry belongs to a study of blood T cell repertoires in COVID-19. On the study more broadly: Sources were T cells, B-cell-depleted T cells, or PBMCs; the material itself was cDNA or gDNA.

The repertoire was sequenced with immunoSEQ multiplex PCR; TCRdb's copy has only in-frame clones and lacks some. The table records roughly 230,000 clones, about 85% of them present only once. This rearrangement joins TRBV3-1 (or the pseudogene TRBV3-2) to TRBJ2-7; 14 bases fit TRBD2. The sequence was collected from a woman at least 80 years old with acute or convalescent COVID-19. Material for sequencing was peripheral blood. The CDR3 is CASSPRTSGGLRLYF. CDR3 in DNA: TGTGCCAGCAGCCCGCGGACTAGCGGGGGGCTACGGCTGTACTTC.